The clone carrying this T cell receptor beta chain was recorded only once. Its antigen is unknown. The CDR3 sequence is 16 residues long. Trimming shortened V by 0 bases and J by 3 bases, and 10 bases separated the two germline ends. Germline lookup yields CDR1 SGHDT and CDR2 YYEEEE. The study ran its PCR with 60 Vbeta and 13 Jbeta primers. This table comes from immunoSEQ multiplex PCR, and its TCRdb copy is limited to in-frame clones, with some not included. The table has about 59,000 clones, roughly 80% seen once. These data are taken from a study of cytomegalovirus exposure and HLA in healthy donors. General study findings and limits: HLA restriction was apparent for most CMV-associated TCR beta chains in a later analysis.

The chain combines TRBV5-6 with TRBJ1-6; TRBD1 is a possible D gene (5 bases). The sequenced material came from PBMCs. This sequence originates from a human donor in good health. CDR3 residues: CASSLDKGNYNSPLHF. The CDR3, as DNA: TGTGCCAGCAGCTTGGATAAGGGGAACTATAATTCACCCCTCCACTTT.